These 5 T cell receptor beta chains share one sample of origin, sequenced in a study of T cells in Graves' hyperthyroidism and ophthalmopathy. Researchers took RNA transcripts and amplified the TCR beta CDR3 regions from them. First-round RT-PCR of the TCR CDR3 relied on the HTBI primer set. TCRdb ran MiXCR on the multiplex PCR reads and lists one entry per CDR3 protein. The sample holds around 600,000 distinct CDR3 sequences, 11% to 15% seen once. The sample comprised blood. Receptors were obtained from a woman aged 18 to 35 with Graves' ophthalmopathy.

The J gene is TRBJ1-3, the V gene TRBV9; perhaps TRBD1 as D (6 bases). Germline CDR1 reads SGDLS; CDR2 reads YYNGEE. V was shortened by 4 bases and J by 2 bases, with 19 bases between the two germline ends. The CDR3 contains 17 residues. CDR3 loop: CASSPGDSGSAGNTIYF. CDR3 bases: TGTGCCAGCAGCCCAGGGGACTCTGGATCCGCTGGAAACACCATATATTTT.

The CDR3 here is CASSQARGTDYEQYF. CDR3 bases: TGTGCCAGCAGCCAAGCTAGGGGTACCGACTACGAGCAGTACTTC. The rearrangement uses TRBV4-2 and TRBJ2-7; tentatively, D is TRBD1 (5 bases). The CDR3 is 15 amino acids. The germline V and J ends were trimmed by 1 base and 3 bases, with 13 bases remaining between them. The V gene's germline CDR1 is LGHNA and CDR2 YNFKEQ.

The CDR3 spells CASSFGTTNTGELFF. The CDR3 DNA reads as TGCGCCAGCAGCTTCGGGACAACTAACACCGGGGAGCTGTTTTTT. V is TRBV5-1 and J is TRBJ2-2; D may be TRBD1 (6 bases). The V and J ends lost 2 bases and 2 bases respectively, with 10 bases between them. The CDR3 is 15 amino acids. Germline V gene sequence: CDR1 SGHRS, CDR2 YFSETQ.

This clonotype appeared many times. The chain recombines TRBV24-1 with TRBJ2-5, with 12 bases lining up with TRBD2. Germline CDR1 and CDR2: KGHDR and SFDVKD. With V trimmed by 5 bases and J by 5 bases, 8 bases remained unmatched. The CDR3 loop spans 16 amino acids. Written as DNA, the CDR3 is TGTGCCACCAGTGGCCCTAGCGGGAGGGCTGGGGAGACCCAGTACTTC. This translates into CATSGPSGRAGETQYF.

This clonotype appeared many times. J is TRBJ2-7 and V is TRBV2, with TRBD2 identical over 9 bases. V trimming: 7 bases; J trimming: 2 bases; junction bases outside the gene matches: 6. This CDR3 spans 14 amino acids. In germline, CDR1 is SNHLY, CDR2 FYNNEI. This CDR3 reads CASTVAGETYEQYF. CDR3 sequence (DNA): TGTGCCAGCACCGTAGCGGGAGAGACCTACGAGCAGTACTTC.